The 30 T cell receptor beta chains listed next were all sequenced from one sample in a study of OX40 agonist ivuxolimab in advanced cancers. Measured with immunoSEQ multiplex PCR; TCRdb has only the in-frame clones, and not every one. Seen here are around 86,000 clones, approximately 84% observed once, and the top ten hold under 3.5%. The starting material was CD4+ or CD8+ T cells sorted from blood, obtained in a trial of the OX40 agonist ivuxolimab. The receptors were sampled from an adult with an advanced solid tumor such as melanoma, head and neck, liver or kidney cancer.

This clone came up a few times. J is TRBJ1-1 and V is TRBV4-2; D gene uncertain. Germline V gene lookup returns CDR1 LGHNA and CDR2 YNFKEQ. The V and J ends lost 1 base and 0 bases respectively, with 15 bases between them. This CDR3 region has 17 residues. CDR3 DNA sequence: TGTGCCAGCAGCCAAGCTCCCGGGTCATCCCTGAACACTGAAGCTTTCTTT. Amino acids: CASSQAPGSSLNTEAFF.

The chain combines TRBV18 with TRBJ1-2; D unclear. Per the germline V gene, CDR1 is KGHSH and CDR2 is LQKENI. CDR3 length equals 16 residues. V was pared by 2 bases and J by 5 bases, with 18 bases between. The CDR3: CASSPIPPVSVYGYTF. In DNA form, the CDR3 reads TGTGCCAGCTCACCAATACCGCCTGTCAGTGTATATGGCTACACCTTC.

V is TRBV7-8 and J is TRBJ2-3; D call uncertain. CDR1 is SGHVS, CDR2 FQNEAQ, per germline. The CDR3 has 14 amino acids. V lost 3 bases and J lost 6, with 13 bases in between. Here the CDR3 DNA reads TGTGCCAGCAGCTTCCTTAGCCCCCCTGATACGCAGTATTTT. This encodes CASSFLSPPDTQYF.

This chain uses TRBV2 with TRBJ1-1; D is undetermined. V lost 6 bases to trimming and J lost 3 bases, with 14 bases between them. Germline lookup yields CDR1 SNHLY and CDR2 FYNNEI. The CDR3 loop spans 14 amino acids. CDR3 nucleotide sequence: TGTGCCAGCAGGACATGGAACGGGGACACTGAAGCTTTCTTT. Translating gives CASRTWNGDTEAFF.

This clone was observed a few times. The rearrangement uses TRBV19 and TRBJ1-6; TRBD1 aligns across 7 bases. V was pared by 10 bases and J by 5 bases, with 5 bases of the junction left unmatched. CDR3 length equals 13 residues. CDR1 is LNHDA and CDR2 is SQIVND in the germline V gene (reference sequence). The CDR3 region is CATPGQDNSPLHF. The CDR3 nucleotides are TGTGCCACCCCCGGACAGGATAATTCACCCCTCCACTTT.

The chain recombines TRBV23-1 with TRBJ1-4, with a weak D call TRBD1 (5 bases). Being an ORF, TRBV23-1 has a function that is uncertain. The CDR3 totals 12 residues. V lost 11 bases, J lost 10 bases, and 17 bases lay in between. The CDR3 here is CAVAQGSAKLFF. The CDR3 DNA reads TGCGCCGTGGCGCAGGGTTCTGCAAAACTGTTTTTT.

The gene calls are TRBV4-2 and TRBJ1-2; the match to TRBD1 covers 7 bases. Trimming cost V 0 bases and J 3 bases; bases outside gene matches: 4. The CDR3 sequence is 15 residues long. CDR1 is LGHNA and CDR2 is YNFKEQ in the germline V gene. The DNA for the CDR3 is TGTGCCAGCAGCCAAGATAAGGGGGCGGACTATGGCTACACCTTC. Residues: CASSQDKGADYGYTF.

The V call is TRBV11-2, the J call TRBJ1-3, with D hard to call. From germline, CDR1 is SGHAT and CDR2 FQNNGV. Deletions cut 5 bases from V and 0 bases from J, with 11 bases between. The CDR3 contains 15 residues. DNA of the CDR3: TGTGCCAGCAGCGCGCAAAGGGCCTCTGGAAACACCATATATTTT. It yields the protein CASSAQRASGNTIYF.

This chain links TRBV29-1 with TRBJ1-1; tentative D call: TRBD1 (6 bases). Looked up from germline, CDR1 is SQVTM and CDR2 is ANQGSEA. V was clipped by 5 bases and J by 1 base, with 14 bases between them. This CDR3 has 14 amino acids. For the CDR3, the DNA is TGCAGCGTTAATGAGGGGGAGGGGAACACTGAAGCTTTCTTT. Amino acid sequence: CSVNEGEGNTEAFF.

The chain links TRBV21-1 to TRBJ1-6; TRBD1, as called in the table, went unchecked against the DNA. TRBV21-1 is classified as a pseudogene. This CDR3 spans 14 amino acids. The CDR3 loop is CASSLRDSNSPLHF. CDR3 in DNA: TGTGCCAGCAGCCTCCGGGACAGTAATTCACCCCTCCACTTT.

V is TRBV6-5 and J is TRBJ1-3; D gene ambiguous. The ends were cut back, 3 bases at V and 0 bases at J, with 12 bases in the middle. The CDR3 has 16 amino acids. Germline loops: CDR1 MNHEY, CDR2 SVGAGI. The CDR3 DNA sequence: TGTGCCAGCAGTTATGGGGATACGATCTCTGGAAACACCATATATTTT. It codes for CASSYGDTISGNTIYF.

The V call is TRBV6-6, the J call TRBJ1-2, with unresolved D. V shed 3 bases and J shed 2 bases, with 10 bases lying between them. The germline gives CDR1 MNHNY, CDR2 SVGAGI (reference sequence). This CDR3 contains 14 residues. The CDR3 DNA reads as TGTGCCAGCAGTTATAACACGGACAACTATGGCTACACCTTC. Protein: CASSYNTDNYGYTF.

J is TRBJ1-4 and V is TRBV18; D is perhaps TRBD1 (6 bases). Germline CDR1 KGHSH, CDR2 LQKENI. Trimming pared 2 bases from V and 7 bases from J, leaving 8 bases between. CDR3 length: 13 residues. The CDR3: CASSPGTSEKLFF. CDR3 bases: TGTGCCAGCTCACCAGGGACAAGTGAAAAACTGTTTTTT.

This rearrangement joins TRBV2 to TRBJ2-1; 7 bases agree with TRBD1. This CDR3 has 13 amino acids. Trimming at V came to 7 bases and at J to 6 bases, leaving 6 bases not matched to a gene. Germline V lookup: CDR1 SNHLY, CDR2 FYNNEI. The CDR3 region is CASKRGLGNEQFF. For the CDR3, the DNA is TGTGCCAGCAAGAGGGGGCTCGGCAATGAGCAGTTCTTC. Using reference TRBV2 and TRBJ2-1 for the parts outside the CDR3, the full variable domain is EPEVTQTPSHQVTQMGQEVILRCVPISNHLYFYWYRQILGQKVEFLVSFYNNEISEKSEIFDDQFSVERPDGSNFTLKIRSTKLEDSAMYFCASKRGLGNEQFFGPGTRLTVL.

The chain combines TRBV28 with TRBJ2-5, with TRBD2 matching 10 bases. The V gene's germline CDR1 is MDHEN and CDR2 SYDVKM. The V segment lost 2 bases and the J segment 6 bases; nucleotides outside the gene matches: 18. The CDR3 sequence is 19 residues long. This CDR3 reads CASSLNPPGGSGGAKTQYF. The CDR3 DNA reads TGTGCCAGCAGTTTAAACCCTCCCGGGGGAAGCGGGGGGGCCAAGACCCAGTACTTC. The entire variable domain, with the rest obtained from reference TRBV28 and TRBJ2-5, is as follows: DVKVTQSSRYLVKRTGEKVFLECVQDMDHENMFWYRQDPGLGLRLIYFSYDVKMKEKGDIPEGYSVSREKKERFSLILESASTNQTSMYLCASSLNPPGGSGGAKTQYFGPGTRLLVL.

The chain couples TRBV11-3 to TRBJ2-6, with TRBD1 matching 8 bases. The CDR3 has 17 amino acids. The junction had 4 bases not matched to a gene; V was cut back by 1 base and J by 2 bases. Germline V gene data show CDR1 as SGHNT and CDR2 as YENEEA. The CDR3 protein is CASSLGQGATGANVLTF. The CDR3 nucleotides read TGTGCCAGCAGCTTAGGGCAGGGGGCGACTGGGGCCAACGTCCTGACTTTC.

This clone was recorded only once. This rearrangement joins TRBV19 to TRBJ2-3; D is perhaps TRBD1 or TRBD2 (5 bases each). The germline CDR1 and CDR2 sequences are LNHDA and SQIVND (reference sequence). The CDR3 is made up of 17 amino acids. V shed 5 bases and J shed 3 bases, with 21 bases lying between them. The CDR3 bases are TGTGCCAGTAGTCCCTCCCAATTGGGGGTAGGGACAGATACGCAGTATTTT. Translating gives CASSPSQLGVGTDTQYF.

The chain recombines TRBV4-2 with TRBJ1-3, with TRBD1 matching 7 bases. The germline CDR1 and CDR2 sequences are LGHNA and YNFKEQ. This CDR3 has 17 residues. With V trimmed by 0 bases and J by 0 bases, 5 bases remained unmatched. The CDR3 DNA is TGTGCCAGCAGCCAAGATACCCCAGGGGGCTCTGGAAACACCATATATTTT. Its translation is CASSQDTPGGSGNTIYF.

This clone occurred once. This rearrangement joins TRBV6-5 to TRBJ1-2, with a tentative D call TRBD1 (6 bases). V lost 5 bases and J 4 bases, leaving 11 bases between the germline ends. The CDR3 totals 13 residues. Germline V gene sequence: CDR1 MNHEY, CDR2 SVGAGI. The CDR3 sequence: CASSLDSSYGYTF. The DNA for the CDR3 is TGTGCCAGCAGTCTGGACAGTTCCTATGGCTACACCTTC.

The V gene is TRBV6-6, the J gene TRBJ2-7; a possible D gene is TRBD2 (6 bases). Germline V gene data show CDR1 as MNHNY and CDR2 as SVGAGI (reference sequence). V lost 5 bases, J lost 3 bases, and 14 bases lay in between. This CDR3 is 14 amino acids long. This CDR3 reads CASSRGTANYEQYF. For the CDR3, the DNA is TGTGCCAGCAGTCGCGGGACGGCCAACTACGAGCAGTACTTC.

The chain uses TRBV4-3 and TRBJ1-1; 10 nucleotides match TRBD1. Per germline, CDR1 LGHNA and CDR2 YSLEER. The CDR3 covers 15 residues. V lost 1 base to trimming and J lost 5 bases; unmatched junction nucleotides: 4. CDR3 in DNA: TGCGCCAGCAGCCAAGCACCGGGACAGGGGACTGAAGCTTTCTTT. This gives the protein CASSQAPGQGTEAFF.

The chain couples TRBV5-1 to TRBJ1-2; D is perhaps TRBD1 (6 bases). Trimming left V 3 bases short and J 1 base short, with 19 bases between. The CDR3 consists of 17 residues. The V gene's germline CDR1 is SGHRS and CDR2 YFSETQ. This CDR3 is CASSSLGGRDINYGYTF. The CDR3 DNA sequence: TGCGCCAGCAGCTCCCTTGGGGGACGGGACATTAACTATGGCTACACCTTC.

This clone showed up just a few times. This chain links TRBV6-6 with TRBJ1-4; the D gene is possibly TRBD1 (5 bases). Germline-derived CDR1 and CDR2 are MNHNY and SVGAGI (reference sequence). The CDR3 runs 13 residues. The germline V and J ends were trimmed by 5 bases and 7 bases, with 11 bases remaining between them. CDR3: CASSPRQFEKLFF. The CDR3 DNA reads TGTGCCAGCAGTCCAAGACAGTTTGAAAAACTGTTTTTT.

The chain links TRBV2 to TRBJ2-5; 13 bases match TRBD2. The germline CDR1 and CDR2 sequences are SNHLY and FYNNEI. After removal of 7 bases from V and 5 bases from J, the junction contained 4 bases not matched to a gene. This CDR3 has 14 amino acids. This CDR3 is CASIRLAGGETQYF. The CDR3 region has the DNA TGTGCCAGCATCCGACTAGCGGGGGGTGAGACCCAGTACTTC.

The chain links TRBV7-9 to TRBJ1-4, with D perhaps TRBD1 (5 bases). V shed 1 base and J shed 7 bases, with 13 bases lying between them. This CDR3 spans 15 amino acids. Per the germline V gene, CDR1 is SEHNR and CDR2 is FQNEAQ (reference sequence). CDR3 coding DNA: TGTGCCAGCAGCTTAGACACGGGGGTGGGTGAAAAACTGTTTTTT. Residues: CASSLDTGVGEKLFF.

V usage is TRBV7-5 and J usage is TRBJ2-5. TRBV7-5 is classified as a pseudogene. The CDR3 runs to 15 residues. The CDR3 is CVRICQARSGETQYF. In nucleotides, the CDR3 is TGTGTCAGAATTTGTCAGGCGCGATCCGGGGAGACCCAGTACTTC.

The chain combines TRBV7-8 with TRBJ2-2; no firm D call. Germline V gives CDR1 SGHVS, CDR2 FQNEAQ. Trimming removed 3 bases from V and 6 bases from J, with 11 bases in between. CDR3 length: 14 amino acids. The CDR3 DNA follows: TGTGCCAGCAGCTTCCAATTGGCTGCCGGGGAGCTGTTTTTT. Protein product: CASSFQLAAGELFF. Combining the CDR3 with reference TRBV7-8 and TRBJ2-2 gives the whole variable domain GAGVSQSPRYKVAKRGQDVALRCDPISGHVSLFWYQQALGQGPEFLTYFQNEAQLDKSGLPSDRFFAERPEGSVSTLKIQRTQQEDSAVYLCASSFQLAAGELFFGEGSRLTVL.

For the CDR3, the DNA is TGTGCCAGCAGCCACCCCGCGGGGGATACGCAGTATTTT. This encodes CASSHPAGDTQYF. V gene TRBV14 combines with J gene TRBJ2-3; maybe TRBD2 (6 bases). Germline CDR1 SGHDN, CDR2 FVKESK. V was clipped by 3 bases and J by 6 bases, with 10 bases between them. This CDR3 has 13 residues.

The CDR3 DNA is TGTGCCAGCAGTTTATTCGGCCCGAACCCAAATCAGCCCCAGCATTTT. Translating it yields CASSLFGPNPNQPQHF. The chain couples TRBV27 to TRBJ1-5; D is unresolved. In germline, CDR1 is MNHEY, CDR2 SMNVEV (reference sequence). The V and J ends lost 1 base and 4 bases respectively, with 14 bases between them. The CDR3 has 16 amino acids.

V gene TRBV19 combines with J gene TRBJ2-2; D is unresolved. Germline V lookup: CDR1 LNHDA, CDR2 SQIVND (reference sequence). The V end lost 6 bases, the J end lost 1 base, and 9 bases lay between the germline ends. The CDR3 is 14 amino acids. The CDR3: CASRDGWNTGELFF. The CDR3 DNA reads TGTGCCAGTAGAGACGGATGGAACACCGGGGAGCTGTTTTTT.